The 13 T cell receptor beta chains below were found in one sample sequenced in a study of blood T cell repertoires in COVID-19. Profiling relied on immunoSEQ multiplex PCR, and the TCRdb table lists in-frame clones only, not all of them. The sample has tens of thousands of clones; roughly four fifths are singletons. Material for sequencing was peripheral blood. The receptors come from a human donor in a cohort sampled during active COVID-19.

The J gene is TRBJ1-1, the V gene TRBV10-2; D unresolved. Between the trimmed V and J ends, which lost 3 bases and 4 bases, there was a span of 12 bases. CDR1 is WSHSY, CDR2 SAAADI, per germline. The CDR3 is 14 amino acids. CDR3 amino acids: CASSDGRRGTEAFF. CDR3 coding DNA: TGCGCCAGCAGTGACGGTCGGCGGGGCACTGAAGCTTTCTTT.

This clone was seen a single time. The CDR3 is CASTRGIPTDTQYF. The CDR3 DNA sequence: TGTGCCAGCACCCGGGGTATACCCACAGATACGCAGTATTTT. The chain combines TRBV6-5 with TRBJ2-3; TRBD2 is a possible D gene (5 bases). V was pared by 7 bases and J by 2 bases, with 13 bases between. This CDR3 is 14 amino acids long. CDR1 is MNHEY and CDR2 is SVGAGI in the germline V gene.

The rearrangement uses TRBV10-3 and TRBJ2-7; 10 bases are a match to TRBD2. V trimming: 6 bases; J trimming: 1 base; junction bases outside the gene matches: 15. Germline V gene data show CDR1 as ENHRY and CDR2 as SYGVKD. The CDR3 extends over 18 amino acids. This CDR3 reads CAISGLAVGQAGSYEQYF. CDR3 DNA: TGTGCCATCAGCGGACTAGCGGTGGGCCAGGCTGGGTCCTACGAGCAGTACTTC.

The CDR3 nucleotides read TGTGCCAGCAGCTCCCCGACAGGGGCCTACGAGCAGTACTTC. Translated, it gives CASSSPTGAYEQYF. The chain links TRBV7-9 to TRBJ2-7; 8 nucleotides line up with TRBD1. The CDR3 contains 14 residues. After removal of 4 bases from V and 2 bases from J, the junction contained 4 bases not matched to a gene. The germline CDR1 and CDR2 sequences are SEHNR and FQNEAQ (reference sequence).

J is TRBJ2-5 and V is TRBV2; TRBD2 matches at 8 bases. Germline CDR1 SNHLY, CDR2 FYNNEI. Trimming cost V 6 bases and J 5 bases; bases outside gene matches: 5. The CDR3 is 13 residues long. The CDR3 spells CASSYRGGETQYF. The DNA for the CDR3 is TGTGCCAGCAGCTATCGGGGGGGGGAGACCCAGTACTTC.

This chain connects TRBV5-1 to TRBJ1-1; D unresolved. Deletions cut 6 bases from V and 1 base from J, with 13 bases between. This CDR3 has 14 residues. Germline V gene lookup returns CDR1 SGHRS and CDR2 YFSETQ. CDR3 residues: CASTLPGQNTEAFF. CDR3 coding DNA: TGCGCCAGCACCCTACCAGGCCAGAACACTGAAGCTTTCTTT.

This clone is a singleton in its sample. The rearrangement uses TRBV18 and TRBJ2-7; 8 positions match TRBD1. Germline loops: CDR1 KGHSH, CDR2 LQKENI. J gave up 3 bases and V 5 bases, and 6 bases lay outside the gene matches. CDR3 length: 14 residues. The CDR3 coding sequence is TGTGCCAGCTCAATGGGACAGGCCCACTACGAGCAGTACTTC. It yields the protein CASSMGQAHYEQYF. The full variable domain, completed using reference TRBV18 and TRBJ2-7, is NAGVMQNPRHLVRRRGQEARLRCSPMKGHSHVYWYRQLPEEGLKFMVYLQKENIIDESGMPKERFSAEFPKEGPSILRIQQVVRGDSAAYFCASSMGQAHYEQYFGPGTRLTVT.

The chain recombines TRBV14 with TRBJ2-1, with a tentative D call TRBD2 (5 bases). Germline values: CDR1 SGHDN, CDR2 FVKESK. The CDR3 is 12 amino acids. V lost 4 bases to trimming and J lost 12 bases, with 13 bases between them. The CDR3 DNA follows: TGTGCCAGCAGCCTCTCGGGTGGGAGGCAGTTCTTC. This codes for CASSLSGGRQFF.

The chain is built from TRBV30 and TRBJ1-1; D is unclear. The CDR3 totals 13 residues. The V and J ends lost 3 bases and 7 bases respectively, with 15 bases between them. From germline, CDR1 is GTSNPN and CDR2 SVGIG (reference sequence). CDR3 region: CAWREGWDIEAFF. The CDR3, as DNA: TGTGCCTGGAGGGAGGGATGGGATATTGAAGCTTTCTTT.

J is TRBJ1-1 and V is TRBV3-1 (or the pseudogene TRBV3-2); D unclear. Germline CDR1 reads LGHDT; CDR2 reads YNNKEL (reference sequence). Between the trimmed V and J ends, which lost 2 bases and 6 bases, there was a span of 13 bases. The CDR3 extends over 14 amino acids. Here the CDR3 reads CASSQREGKAEAFF. The CDR3 DNA sequence: TGTGCCAGCAGCCAACGTGAGGGAAAGGCTGAAGCTTTCTTT.

The CDR3 is CASSFPKSGNTIYF. CDR3 DNA sequence: TGTGCCAGCAGCTTCCCTAAGTCTGGAAACACCATATATTTT. The chain combines TRBV7-9 with TRBJ1-3, with no clear D. The CDR3 runs 14 residues. Germline V CDR1 and CDR2: SEHNR, FQNEAQ (reference sequence). The V end was cut by 3 bases, the J end by 1 base, with 7 bases between.

J is TRBJ2-7 and V is TRBV2; D is unclear. Deletions cut 6 bases from V and 1 base from J, with 13 bases between. CDR3 length: 14 residues. Germline CDR1 is SNHLY and CDR2 is FYNNEI. The CDR3 here is CASSQSTISYEQYF. In DNA, the CDR3 is TGTGCCAGCAGCCAATCGACAATTTCCTACGAGCAGTACTTC. The full variable domain, its missing parts supplied by reference TRBV2 and TRBJ2-7, is EPEVTQTPSHQVTQMGQEVILRCVPISNHLYFYWYRQILGQKVEFLVSFYNNEISEKSEIFDDQFSVERPDGSNFTLKIRSTKLEDSAMYFCASSQSTISYEQYFGPGTRLTVT.

The rearrangement links TRBV3-1 (or the pseudogene TRBV3-2) to TRBJ1-5; D possibly corresponds to TRBD1 (5 bases). Trimming left V 1 base short and J 7 bases short, with 14 bases between. From germline, CDR1 is LGHDT and CDR2 YNNKEL (reference sequence). The length of the CDR3 is 15 residues. CDR3 bases: TGTGCCAGCAGCCAAGCAACCGGGGGGTCCCAGCCCCAGCATTTT. It yields the protein CASSQATGGSQPQHF.